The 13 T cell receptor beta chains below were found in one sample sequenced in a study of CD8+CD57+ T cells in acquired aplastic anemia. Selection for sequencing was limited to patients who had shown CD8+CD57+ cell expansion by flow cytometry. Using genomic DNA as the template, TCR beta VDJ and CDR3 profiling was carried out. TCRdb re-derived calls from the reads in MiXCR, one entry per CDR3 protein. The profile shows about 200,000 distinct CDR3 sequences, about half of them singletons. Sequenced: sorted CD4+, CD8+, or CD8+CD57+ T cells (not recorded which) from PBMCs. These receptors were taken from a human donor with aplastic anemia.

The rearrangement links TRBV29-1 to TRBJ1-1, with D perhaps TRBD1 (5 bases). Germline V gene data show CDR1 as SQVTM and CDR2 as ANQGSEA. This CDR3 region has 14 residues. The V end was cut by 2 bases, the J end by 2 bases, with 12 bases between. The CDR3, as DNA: TGCAGCGTTGAAAGGGCCGGGGGTAACACTGAAGCTTTCTTT. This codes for CSVERAGGNTEAFF.

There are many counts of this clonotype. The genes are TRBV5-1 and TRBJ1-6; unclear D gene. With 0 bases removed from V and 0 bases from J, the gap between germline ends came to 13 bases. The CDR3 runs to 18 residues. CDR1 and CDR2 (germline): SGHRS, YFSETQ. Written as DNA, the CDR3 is TGCGCCAGCAGCTTGGGGACCTCCGGGGTCTCCTATAATTCACCCCTCCACTTT. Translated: CASSLGTSGVSYNSPLHF.

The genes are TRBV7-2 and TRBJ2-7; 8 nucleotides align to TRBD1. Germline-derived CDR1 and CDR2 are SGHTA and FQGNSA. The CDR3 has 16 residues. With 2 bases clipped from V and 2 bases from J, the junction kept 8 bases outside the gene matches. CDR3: CASSLFGTGITYEQYF. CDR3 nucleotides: TGTGCCAGCAGCTTATTCGGGACAGGCATCACCTACGAGCAGTACTTC.

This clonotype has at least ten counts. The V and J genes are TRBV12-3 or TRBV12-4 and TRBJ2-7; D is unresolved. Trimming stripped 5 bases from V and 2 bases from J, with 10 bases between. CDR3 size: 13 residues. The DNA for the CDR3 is TGTGCCAGCAGTACGGGTAGGCCCTACGAGCAGTACTTC. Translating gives CASSTGRPYEQYF.

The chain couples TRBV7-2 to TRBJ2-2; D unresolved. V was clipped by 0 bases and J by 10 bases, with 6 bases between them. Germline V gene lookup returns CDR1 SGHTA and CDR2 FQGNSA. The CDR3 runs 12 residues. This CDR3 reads CASSLAKQELFF. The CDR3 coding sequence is TGTGCCAGCAGCTTAGCTAAGCAGGAGCTGTTTTTT.

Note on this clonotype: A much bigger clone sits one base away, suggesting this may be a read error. In nucleotides, the CDR3 is TGCAGTGCTAGAGGACAGATTAATGAAAAACTGTTTTTT. It is translated as CSARGQINEKLFF. The chain couples TRBV20-1 to TRBJ1-4, with D perhaps matching TRBD1 (5 bases). CDR1 DFQATT and CDR2 SNEGSKA come from the germline V gene (reference sequence). This CDR3 is built from 13 residues. V was cut by 1 base and J by 4 bases, with 7 bases left in between.

The CDR3 loop is CASSPEGYTF. Written as DNA, the CDR3 is TGTGCCAGCAGCCCGGAGGGCTACACCTTC. The chain joins TRBV11-2 to TRBJ1-2; unclear D gene. CDR1 SGHAT and CDR2 FQNNGV come from the germline V gene. Trimming removed 5 bases at V and 8 bases at J, with 6 bases between. The CDR3 spans 10 residues.

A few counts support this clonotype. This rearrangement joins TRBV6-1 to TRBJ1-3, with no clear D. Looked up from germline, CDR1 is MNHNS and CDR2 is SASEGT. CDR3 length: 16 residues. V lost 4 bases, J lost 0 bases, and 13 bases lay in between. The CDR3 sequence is CASSALQIISGNTIYF. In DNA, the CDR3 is TGTGCCAGCAGTGCCCTACAGATTATCTCTGGAAACACCATATATTTT.

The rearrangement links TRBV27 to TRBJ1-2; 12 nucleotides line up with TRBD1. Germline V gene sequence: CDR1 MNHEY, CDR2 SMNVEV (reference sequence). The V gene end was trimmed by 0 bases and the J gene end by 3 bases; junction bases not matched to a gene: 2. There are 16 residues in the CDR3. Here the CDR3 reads CASSLSGTGGDYGYTF. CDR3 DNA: TGTGCCAGCAGTTTATCCGGGACAGGGGGCGACTATGGCTACACCTTC.

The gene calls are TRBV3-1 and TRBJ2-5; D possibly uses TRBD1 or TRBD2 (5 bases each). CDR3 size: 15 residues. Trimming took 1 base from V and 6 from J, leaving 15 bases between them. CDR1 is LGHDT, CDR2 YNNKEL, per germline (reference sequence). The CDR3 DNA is TGTGCCAGCAGCCAAGGAAGGGGAGAAGGAAAGACCCAGTACTTC. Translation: CASSQGRGEGKTQYF.

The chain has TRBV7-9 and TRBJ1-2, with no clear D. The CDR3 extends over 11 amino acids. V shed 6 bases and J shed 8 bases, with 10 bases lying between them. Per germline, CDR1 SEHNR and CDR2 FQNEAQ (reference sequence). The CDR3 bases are TGTGCCAGCAGGCTAGGGTACGGCTACACCTTC. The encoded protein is CASRLGYGYTF.

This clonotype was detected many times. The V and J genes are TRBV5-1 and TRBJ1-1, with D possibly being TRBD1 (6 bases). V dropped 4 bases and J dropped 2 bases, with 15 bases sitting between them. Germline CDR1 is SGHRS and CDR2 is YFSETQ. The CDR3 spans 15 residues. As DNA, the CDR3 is TGCGCCAGCAGCCATCCCGGAGGGGGAAACACTGAAGCTTTCTTT. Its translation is CASSHPGGGNTEAFF.

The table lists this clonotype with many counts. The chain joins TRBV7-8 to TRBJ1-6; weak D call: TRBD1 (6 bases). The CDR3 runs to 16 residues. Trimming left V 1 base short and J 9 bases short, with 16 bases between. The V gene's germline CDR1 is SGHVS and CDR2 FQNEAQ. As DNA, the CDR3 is TGTGCCAGCAGCTTAGTCCCCCAAGGGGGAGGTTCACCCCTCCACTTT. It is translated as CASSLVPQGGGSPLHF.